This T cell receptor (beta chain) was captured in a study of CD8 T cells in ankylosing spondylitis. By quantitative 5'-RACE with molecular barcodes, the TCR beta libraries were made. MiXCR was run by TCRdb on the 5' RACE reads, yielding one entry per CDR3 protein. This sample has about 200,000 distinct CDR3 sequences, with around 7.9% found just once. This clonotype has more than one count but fewer than ten. The antigen is not known. Study-wide points: Earlier reports found some motif variants in synovial fluid and blood in reactive arthritis. Ankylosing spondylitis blood appeared to be characterized by a TCR beta motif of 8 or 9 highly homologous variants. As reported, disease-linked clones showed significant enrichment in matched ankylosing spondylitis synovial fluid.

The sequence was obtained from a male donor with ankylosing spondylitis. Input material: blood, either unsorted or a sorted T cell fraction (not recorded which).

CDR3 region: CASSRHTDTQYF. The CDR3, as DNA: TGTGCCAGCAGCCGTCACACAGATACGCAGTATTTT. This chain links TRBV3-1 with TRBJ2-3; D uncertain. Trimming removed 4 bases from V and 2 bases from J, with 4 bases in between. In germline, CDR1 is LGHDT, CDR2 YNNKEL (reference sequence). The CDR3 totals 12 residues.